Listed below are T cell receptor beta chains from one sample, sequenced in a study of blood T cell repertoires in COVID-19. TCRdb's copy holds only in-frame clones and misses some; the assay was immunoSEQ multiplex PCR. The sample includes almost 250,000 clones, 85% seen only once; the top ten take approximately 8.2%. Sequencing was done on a sample of PBMCs or T cells enriched from blood (not recorded which). The source of these receptors is a woman aged 45-65 years with acute COVID-19. Each CDR3 is given with its conserved first and last residue.

CDR3 protein: CASSQDRGQAFF
J gene: TRBJ1-1
V gene: TRBV11-2

CDR3 protein: CASATGALNYGYTF
J gene: TRBJ1-2
V gene: TRBV19

CDR3 protein: CASSFLDRGETQYF
J gene: TRBJ2-5
V gene: TRBV5-1

CDR3 protein: CAISTERDSPLHF
J gene: TRBJ1-6
V gene: TRBV10-3

CDR3 protein: CASSLDSGPGRNTIYF
J gene: TRBJ1-3
V gene: TRBV5-1

CDR3 protein: CASAWGTGAFF
J gene: TRBJ1-1
V gene: TRBV2

CDR3 protein: CASSLLGLNEKLFF
J gene: TRBJ1-4
V gene: TRBV7-9

CDR3 protein: CASGMYPGSNYGYTF
J gene: TRBJ1-2
V gene: TRBV21-1

CDR3 protein: CASSLVAGGTQYF
J gene: TRBJ2-5
V gene: TRBV11-2

CDR3 protein: CATSREHGANTEAFF
J gene: TRBJ1-1
V gene: TRBV15

CDR3 protein: CASSYSMGGTGELFF
J gene: TRBJ2-2
V gene: TRBV6-2/TRBV6-3

CDR3 protein: CAWSEQDTEAFF
J gene: TRBJ1-1
V gene: TRBV30

CDR3 protein: CASPGRTQTYEQYF
J gene: TRBJ2-7
V gene: TRBV7-9

CDR3 protein: CASSQTSGGADTQYF
J gene: TRBJ2-3
V gene: TRBV4-2

CDR3 protein: CASSWLTGPGNTIYF
J gene: TRBJ1-3
V gene: TRBV5-8